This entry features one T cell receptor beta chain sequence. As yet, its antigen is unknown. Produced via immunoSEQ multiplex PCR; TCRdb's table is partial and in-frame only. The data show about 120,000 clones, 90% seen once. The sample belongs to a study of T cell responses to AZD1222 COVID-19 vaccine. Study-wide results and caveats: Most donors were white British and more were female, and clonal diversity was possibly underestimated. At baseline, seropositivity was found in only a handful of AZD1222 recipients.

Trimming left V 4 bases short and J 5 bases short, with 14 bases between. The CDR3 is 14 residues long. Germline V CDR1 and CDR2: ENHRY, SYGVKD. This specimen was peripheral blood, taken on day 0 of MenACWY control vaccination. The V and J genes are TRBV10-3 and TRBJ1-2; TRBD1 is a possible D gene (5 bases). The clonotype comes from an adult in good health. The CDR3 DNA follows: TGTGCCATCAGTGCGGCGAAGGGGCCATATGGCTACACCTTC. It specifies CAISAAKGPYGYTF.